This is a list of T cell receptor beta chains from one sample in a study of T cells in Graves' hyperthyroidism and ophthalmopathy. TCRdb analysed the multiplex PCR reads with MiXCR anew, one entry per CDR3 protein. The table lists 500,000 to 650,000 distinct CDR3 sequences, nearly 20% of them singletons. The sequencing sample was made of blood. The source is a man aged 35-49 years with Graves' ophthalmopathy. Each CDR3 is given with its conserved first and last residue. D genes are given only for firm matches. Not all rows give a size; the values are once, few, many and, for expanded clones, a class.

J gene: TRBJ1-5
D gene: NA
V gene: TRBV20-1
clone size: few
CDR3 protein: CSANDRYDQPQHF
CDR3 DNA: TGCAGTGCTAATGACAGGTATGATCAGCCCCAGCATTTT

J gene: TRBJ2-7
D gene: NA
V gene: TRBV3-1
clone size: NA
CDR3 protein: CASSQDRRGEQYF
CDR3 DNA: TGTGCCAGCAGCCAAGATAGGCGTGGCGAGCAGTACTTC

J gene: TRBJ2-3
D gene: NA
V gene: TRBV18
clone size: many
CDR3 protein: CASSPLDTQYF
CDR3 DNA: TGTGCCAGCTCACCTTTAGATACGCAGTATTTT

J gene: TRBJ2-7
D gene: TRBD1
V gene: TRBV12-5
clone size: NA
CDR3 protein: CASGLDRGPYEQYF
CDR3 DNA: TGTGCTAGTGGTTTGGACAGGGGACCCTACGAGCAGTACTTC

J gene: TRBJ2-1
D gene: NA
V gene: TRBV19
clone size: NA
CDR3 protein: CASSVAQPWSYNEQFF
CDR3 DNA: TGTGCCAGTAGTGTAGCCCAGCCATGGTCCTACAATGAGCAGTTCTTC

J gene: TRBJ1-1
D gene: NA
V gene: TRBV11-3
clone size: NA
CDR3 protein: CASSRRGFDTEAFF
CDR3 DNA: TGTGCCAGCAGCCGGAGGGGTTTTGACACTGAAGCTTTCTTT

J gene: TRBJ2-3
D gene: NA
V gene: TRBV4-3
clone size: NA
CDR3 protein: CASSQDGAAVQRDTQYF
CDR3 DNA: TGCGCCAGCAGCCAAGATGGGGCGGCGGTGCAGAGAGATACGCAGTATTTT

J gene: TRBJ2-7
D gene: TRBD2
V gene: TRBV12-3/TRBV12-4
clone size: NA
CDR3 protein: CASGLAGVGPRGEQYF
CDR3 DNA: TGTGCCAGCGGGCTAGCGGGAGTTGGTCCCCGGGGCGAGCAGTACTTC

J gene: TRBJ2-5
D gene: NA
V gene: TRBV20-1
clone size: NA
CDR3 protein: CSAPVLGVGETQYF
CDR3 DNA: TGCAGTGCCCCCGTCTTGGGAGTAGGAGAGACCCAGTACTTC

J gene: TRBJ1-1
D gene: NA
V gene: TRBV12-3/TRBV12-4
clone size: few
CDR3 protein: CASTIGDMNTEAFF
CDR3 DNA: TGTGCCAGCACCATTGGGGACATGAACACTGAAGCTTTCTTT

J gene: TRBJ2-1
D gene: NA
V gene: TRBV11-3
clone size: NA
CDR3 protein: CASSLDGGGRNEQFF
CDR3 DNA: TGTGCCAGCAGCTTAGATGGTGGGGGCCGCAATGAGCAGTTCTTC

J gene: TRBJ2-7
D gene: TRBD2
V gene: TRBV12-3/TRBV12-4
clone size: many
CDR3 protein: CASSSGAGGSSYEQYF
CDR3 DNA: TGTGCCAGCAGTTCAGGTGCGGGAGGGTCCTCCTACGAGCAGTACTTC

J gene: TRBJ2-1
D gene: TRBD2
V gene: TRBV7-9
clone size: few
CDR3 protein: CASSPPSGARNEQFF
CDR3 DNA: TGTGCCAGCAGCCCTCCTAGCGGGGCCCGCAATGAGCAGTTCTTC

J gene: TRBJ2-1
D gene: NA
V gene: TRBV7-6
clone size: NA
CDR3 protein: CASSLGSLRKQFF
CDR3 DNA: TGTGCCAGCAGCTTAGGTAGTTTACGTAAGCAGTTCTTC

J gene: TRBJ2-3
D gene: NA
V gene: TRBV29-1
clone size: few
CDR3 protein: CSVSTGGTDTQYF
CDR3 DNA: TGCAGCGTATCTACTGGTGGCACAGATACGCAGTATTTT

J gene: TRBJ2-7
D gene: TRBD2
V gene: TRBV5-6
clone size: NA
CDR3 protein: CASPTLGREDREQYF
CDR3 DNA: TGTGCCAGCCCCACCTTAGGGCGGGAGGATAGGGAGCAGTACTTC

J gene: TRBJ2-3
D gene: TRBD2
V gene: TRBV6-2/TRBV6-3
clone size: few
CDR3 protein: CASRAFTGREAGDTQYF
CDR3 DNA: TGTGCCAGCAGAGCCTTTACGGGGCGGGAGGCCGGGGATACGCAGTATTTT

J gene: TRBJ2-6
D gene: NA
V gene: TRBV3-1
clone size: few
CDR3 protein: CASSPWKAGANVLTF
CDR3 DNA: TGTGCCAGCAGCCCCTGGAAGGCAGGGGCCAACGTCCTGACTTTC

J gene: TRBJ1-2
D gene: NA
V gene: TRBV28
clone size: many
CDR3 protein: CASSSPPRGSYGYTF
CDR3 DNA: TGTGCCAGCAGTTCCCCCCCGCGGGGCAGCTATGGCTACACCTTC

J gene: TRBJ1-1
D gene: NA
V gene: TRBV9
clone size: NA
CDR3 protein: CASSVDIRLNTEAFF
CDR3 DNA: TGTGCCAGCAGCGTAGATATCCGGTTGAACACTGAAGCTTTCTTT

J gene: TRBJ2-1
D gene: NA
V gene: TRBV4-3
clone size: NA
CDR3 protein: CASSQEEGKANEQLF
CDR3 DNA: TGCGCCAGCAGCCAAGAAGAAGGTAAAGCGAATGAGCAGCTCTTC

J gene: TRBJ1-3
D gene: NA
V gene: TRBV7-9
clone size: NA
CDR3 protein: CASSLSLGARNTIYF
CDR3 DNA: TGTGCCAGCAGCTTAAGTCTAGGGGCGAGAAACACCATATATTTT

J gene: TRBJ2-5
D gene: NA
V gene: TRBV24-1
clone size: NA
CDR3 protein: CATSPGTPQETQYF
CDR3 DNA: TGTGCCACCAGCCCCGGGACTCCTCAAGAGACCCAGTACTTC

J gene: TRBJ2-3
D gene: TRBD2
V gene: TRBV12-3/TRBV12-4
clone size: NA
CDR3 protein: CASIKGGLAGGPDTQYF
CDR3 DNA: TGTGCCAGCATCAAAGGGGGACTAGCGGGGGGGCCTGATACGCAGTATTTT

J gene: TRBJ2-1
D gene: TRBD2
V gene: TRBV3-1
clone size: many
CDR3 protein: CASSPKGLAGYNEQFF
CDR3 DNA: TGTGCCAGCAGCCCGAAAGGGTTAGCGGGGTACAATGAGCAGTTCTTC